This TCR beta chain was profiled in a study of CD8 T cells in ankylosing spondylitis. In its sample, this clonotype was seen many times. The target antigen is unknown. Each CDR3 protein gets one entry after TCRdb re-called the 5' RACE reads with MiXCR. The data hold under 300,000 distinct CDR3 sequences, with roughly a tenth observed a single time. General study results and limits: Characteristic, it appeared, of ankylosing spondylitis blood was a TCR beta motif of about eight highly homologous variants. Disease-linked clones reportedly concentrated significantly in matched ankylosing spondylitis synovial fluid.

Trimming cost V 3 bases and J 4 bases, with 11 bases left between them. Germline-derived CDR1 and CDR2 are KGHDR and SFDVKD. CDR3 length equals 15 residues. Input material: blood, either unsorted or a sorted T cell fraction (not recorded which). This chain uses TRBV24-1 with TRBJ2-2, with D hard to call. The clonotype originates from a male donor with ankylosing spondylitis or in good health (not recorded which). CDR3 nucleotides: TGTGCCACCAGTGATCCAGTGGCCTCCACCGGGGAGCTGTTTTTT. Its protein is CATSDPVASTGELFF.